This entry is about one T cell receptor beta chain. Its antigen is as yet unknown. This record belongs to a study of T cell repertoires in cytomegalovirus infection. Study-wide context: Well-studied HLA-B-restricted epitopes and recently identified HLA-C-restricted epitopes of CMV were both used in the study. Indicated by public TCR beta signatures were CMV infection and matching HLA type. Whole-study results and caveats: Cumulative public TCR beta family frequency identified carriers of CMV plus the relevant HLA. CMV-specific TCR beta clonotypes restricted by HLA-C dominated the ex vivo response.

TCRdb reanalysed the reads using MiXCR and keeps one entry per CDR3 protein. The data show 250,000 to 400,000 distinct CDR3 sequences, with 20% to 30% seen just once and 13% held by the top ten. CDR1 and CDR2 from the germline V gene are SGHAT and FQDESV (reference sequence). This CDR3 spans 15 amino acids. With 4 bases removed from V and 4 bases from J, the gap between germline ends came to 16 bases. The sequence derives from a human donor in good health (CMV status not recorded). Some clones in this sample may be carry-over from other donors' samples. This material consisted of cultured PBMCs, taken from culture after CMV antigen stimulation. The chain carries TRBV11-1 and TRBJ2-5, with D hard to call. CDR3 protein: CASSSSPSLRETQYF. CDR3 sequence (DNA): TGTGCCAGCAGCTCCTCGCCCTCGTTGAGAGAGACCCAGTACTTC.